A selection of T cell receptor beta chains follows, all from one sample in a study of T cell responses to AZD1222 COVID-19 vaccine. Profiled with immunoSEQ multiplex PCR; TCRdb holds only in-frame clones, not every one. There are approximately 110,000 clones in the sample; approximately 90% occur only once, and roughly 9.2% lies in the top ten. Source: peripheral blood, taken on day 0 of AZD1222 vaccination. Receptors were obtained from an adult in good health. Each CDR3 is given with its conserved first and last residue. D genes are given only for firm matches. Clone size is given for some rows only: seen once, a few or many times, or a class if the clone is expanded.

CDR3 protein | CDR3 DNA | J gene | CDR3 length | V gene | clone size | D gene
CASSPGSDLYGYTF | TGTGCCAGCAGCCCCGGCTCCGACCTTTATGGCTACACCTTC | TRBJ1-2 | 14 | TRBV4-2 | NA | NA
CASSNNRGTSQPQHF | TGTGCCAGCAGCAACAACAGGGGAACGAGTCAGCCCCAGCATTTT | TRBJ1-5 | 15 | TRBV7-9 | NA | TRBD1
CASSPTSGTDTQYF | TGTGCCAGCAGCCCGACTAGCGGCACAGATACGCAGTATTTT | TRBJ2-3 | 14 | TRBV6-6 | once | TRBD2
CASSPDNYEQYF | TGTGCCAGCAGCCCTGACAATTACGAGCAGTACTTC | TRBJ2-7 | 12 | TRBV14 | NA | NA
CASSLIATNEKLFF | TGTGCCAGCAGCTTGATTGCAACTAATGAAAAACTGTTTTTT | TRBJ1-4 | 14 | TRBV5-5 | NA | NA
CASRLNPGGTEAFF | TGTGCCAGCAGGCTTAACCCAGGGGGCACTGAAGCTTTCTTT | TRBJ1-1 | 14 | TRBV7-3 | NA | TRBD1
CASSLAAFGLAGGNEQFF | TGCGCCAGCAGCTTGGCCGCTTTTGGACTAGCGGGAGGTAATGAGCAGTTCTTC | TRBJ2-1 | 18 | TRBV5-1 | NA | TRBD2
CASSLALSGETHTF | TGTGCCAGCAGCTTAGCTCTGTCCGGGGAGACTCACACCTTC | TRBJ1-2 | 14 | TRBV11-1 | few | NA
CASSLLGRGETQYF | TGTGCCAGCAGTTTATTGGGCAGGGGGGAGACCCAGTACTTC | TRBJ2-5 | 14 | TRBV28 | NA | TRBD1
CATSRVSSGVRTDTQYF | TGTGCCACCAGCAGAGTATCCTCGGGAGTCCGCACAGATACGCAGTATTTT | TRBJ2-3 | 17 | TRBV15 | NA | NA
CASSPPGTPDTQYF | TGTGCCAGCAGCCCCCCGGGGACCCCAGATACGCAGTATTTT | TRBJ2-3 | 14 | TRBV7-3 | NA | NA
CASSTQGFETGELFF | TGTGCCAGCAGTACCCAGGGGTTCGAAACCGGGGAGCTGTTTTTT | TRBJ2-2 | 15 | TRBV28 | NA | NA
CASSQGTGGGRNGELFF | TGTGCCAGCAGCCAAGGAACGGGCGGGGGCAGGAACGGGGAGCTGTTTTTT | TRBJ2-2 | 17 | TRBV7-3 | NA | NA
CASSPHQETQYF | TGTGCCAGCAGCCCCCACCAAGAGACCCAGTACTTC | TRBJ2-5 | 12 | TRBV28 | NA | NA
CASIGTSGSGAQYF | TGTGCCAGTATTGGGACTAGCGGGAGCGGGGCCCAGTACTTC | TRBJ2-5 | 14 | TRBV19 | NA | TRBD2
CASSRDRGGDSPLHF | TGTGCCAGCTCACGCGACAGGGGTGGGGATTCACCCCTCCACTTT | TRBJ1-6 | 15 | TRBV18 | NA | TRBD1
CASSVDTTSTDTQYF | TGTGCCAGCAGCGTGGACACTACTAGCACAGATACGCAGTATTTT | TRBJ2-3 | 15 | TRBV5-5 | NA | NA
CASSLDVQGTQYF | TGTGCCAGCAGCTTAGATGTCCAGGGGACCCAGTACTTC | TRBJ2-5 | 13 | TRBV7-2 | NA | NA
CAYLSRNDNEQFF | TGTGCCTATCTCTCGCGGAATGACAATGAGCAGTTCTTC | TRBJ2-1 | 13 | TRBV30 | NA | NA
CASSFPFGSTEAFF | TGTGCCAGCAGTTTTCCTTTTGGGAGCACTGAAGCTTTCTTT | TRBJ1-1 | 14 | TRBV28 | NA | NA
CASSLGVGPREYEFF | TGTGCCAGCAGCTTAGGGGTCGGGCCCCGGGAATATGAGTTCTTC | TRBJ2-1 | 15 | TRBV7-2 | NA | NA
CASSPRASYNEQFF | TGCGCCAGCAGCCCGCGGGCCTCCTACAATGAGCAGTTCTTC | TRBJ2-1 | 14 | TRBV4-1 | NA | NA
CASSSGTRTDTQYF | TGTGCCAGCAGCTCCGGGACTCGCACAGATACGCAGTATTTT | TRBJ2-3 | 14 | TRBV5-4 | NA | NA
CASSVGTHNEQFF | TGTGCCAGCAGCGTAGGAACGCACAATGAGCAGTTCTTC | TRBJ2-1 | 13 | TRBV9 | NA | NA
CASSTAKTYEQYF | TGTGCCAGCAGCACCGCCAAGACCTACGAGCAGTACTTC | TRBJ2-7 | 13 | TRBV11-1 | NA | NA
CAISRLHYEQYF | TGTGCCATCAGTCGGCTACACTACGAGCAGTACTTC | TRBJ2-7 | 12 | TRBV10-3 | NA | NA
CASSGSTGATPEQYF | TGTGCCAGCAGTGGATCGACGGGGGCCACTCCCGAGCAGTACTTC | TRBJ2-7 | 15 | TRBV2 | few | NA
CASSLGGSSYEQYF | TGTGCCAGCAGCTTGGGGGGTTCTTCCTACGAGCAGTACTTC | TRBJ2-7 | 14 | TRBV5-5 | NA | NA
CASSPDSSGANVLTF | TGTGCCAGCAGCCCCGACTCCTCTGGGGCCAACGTCCTGACTTTC | TRBJ2-6 | 15 | TRBV28 | few | NA
CASSQDWRDGDQHF | TGTGCCAGCAGCCAAGATTGGCGGGACGGCGACCAGCATTTT | TRBJ1-5 | 14 | TRBV3-1/TRBV3-2 | NA | NA
CASSQGWLAFFGSPLHF | TGTGCCAGCAGCCAAGGTTGGCTGGCTTTTTTCGGATCACCCCTCCACTTT | TRBJ1-6 | 17 | TRBV3-1/TRBV3-2 | NA | NA
CASSLGLAGVTDTQYF | TGCGCCAGCAGCCTTGGACTAGCGGGGGTCACAGATACGCAGTATTTT | TRBJ2-3 | 16 | TRBV4-1 | NA | TRBD2
CASSHRAGVAYEQYF | TGTGCCAGCAGCCACAGAGCGGGAGTAGCCTACGAGCAGTACTTC | TRBJ2-7 | 15 | TRBV14 | NA | TRBD2
CASSLTRGNTEAFF | TGCGCCAGCAGCTTGACGAGGGGGAACACTGAAGCTTTCTTT | TRBJ1-1 | 14 | TRBV5-1 | NA | NA
CASSPTESSGNTIYF | TGTGCCAGCTCACCAACGGAGAGCTCTGGAAACACCATATATTTT | TRBJ1-3 | 15 | TRBV18 | once | NA
CASSYGYGDGGYTF | TGTGCCAGCAGTTACGGGTATGGCGATGGGGGCTACACCTTC | TRBJ1-2 | 14 | TRBV6-2/TRBV6-3 | NA | NA
CASSHLTGRTTYEQYF | TGTGCCAGCAGCCACCTAACGGGACGGACGACCTACGAGCAGTACTTC | TRBJ2-7 | 16 | TRBV11-2 | few | NA
CASSPPQGGKNIQYF | TGTGCCAGCAGTCCTCCCCAGGGGGGGAAGAACATTCAGTACTTC | TRBJ2-4 | 15 | TRBV28 | NA | NA
CASSERMGGQANYGYTF | TGTGCCAGCAGTGAAAGGATGGGAGGGCAGGCGAACTATGGCTACACCTTC | TRBJ1-2 | 17 | TRBV6-1 | NA | NA
CASTVAGAGFYNEQFF | TGTGCCAGCACCGTCGCGGGAGCTGGGTTCTACAATGAGCAGTTCTTC | TRBJ2-1 | 16 | TRBV2 | NA | TRBD2
CASSQEVRTSIYNEQFF | TGCGCCAGCAGCCAAGAAGTAAGGACTAGCATATACAATGAGCAGTTCTTC | TRBJ2-1 | 17 | TRBV4-1 | NA | TRBD2
CASSFSGQKYNEQFF | TGTGCCAGCAGCTTTTCGGGACAGAAATACAATGAGCAGTTCTTC | TRBJ2-1 | 15 | TRBV5-4 | NA | TRBD1
CAWSVRPRLGKNIQYF | TGTGCCTGGAGTGTACGCCCCCGCCTGGGAAAAAACATTCAGTACTTC | TRBJ2-4 | 16 | TRBV30 | NA | NA
CASSDSGTGAYEQYF | TGCGCCAGCAGTGACTCCGGGACAGGAGCCTACGAGCAGTACTTC | TRBJ2-7 | 15 | TRBV10-2 | once | TRBD1
CASRTAFEQFF | TGTGCCAGCAGGACTGCATTTGAGCAGTTCTTC | TRBJ2-1 | 11 | TRBV2 | NA | NA
CASSLGVYNEQFF | TGCGCCAGCAGCCTAGGGGTCTACAATGAGCAGTTCTTC | TRBJ2-1 | 13 | TRBV5-1 | NA | NA
CASRSGTGFTGELFF | TGTGCCAGCAGATCCGGGACAGGGTTCACCGGGGAGCTGTTTTTT | TRBJ2-2 | 15 | TRBV6-5 | NA | TRBD1
CASSPGVRGFTDTQYF | TGTGCCAGCAGCCCCGGGGTCCGGGGCTTCACAGATACGCAGTATTTT | TRBJ2-3 | 16 | TRBV3-1/TRBV3-2 | NA | NA
CASSETSARVGYTF | TGTGCCAGCAGTGAAACTTCTGCCAGGGTCGGCTACACCTTC | TRBJ1-2 | 14 | TRBV2 | NA | NA
CASSYQGQPQHF | TGTGCCAGCAGTTACCAGGGGCAGCCCCAGCATTTT | TRBJ1-5 | 12 | TRBV6-2/TRBV6-3 | once | NA
CASSFRPSTDGYNQPQHF | TGTGCCAGCAGCTTCCGGCCCTCTACCGACGGTTACAATCAGCCCCAGCATTTT | TRBJ1-5 | 18 | TRBV7-8 | NA | NA
CSASPPSNAGEKLFF | TGCAGTGCTAGTCCACCGTCGAATGCGGGCGAAAAACTGTTTTTT | TRBJ1-4 | 15 | TRBV20-1 | NA | NA
CASSLSRSTEAFF | TGTGCCAGCAGTTTATCCAGGTCAACTGAAGCTTTCTTT | TRBJ1-1 | 13 | TRBV27 | NA | NA
CASSPSGASSYEQYF | TGCGCCAGCAGCCCCTCGGGGGCCAGCTCCTACGAGCAGTACTTC | TRBJ2-7 | 15 | TRBV5-1 | NA | NA
CASSATGAGANVLTF | TGCGCCAGCAGCGCAACAGGGGCTGGGGCCAACGTCCTGACTTTC | TRBJ2-6 | 15 | TRBV5-1 | NA | TRBD1